Listed below are T cell receptor beta chains from one sample, sequenced in a study of blood T cell repertoires in COVID-19. The assay was immunoSEQ multiplex PCR, and TCRdb's table has in-frame clones only and misses some. This sample carries more than 150,000 clones, 75% to 90% of them seen once, and the ten largest clones take roughly 6.1%. Source material: peripheral blood. All receptors come from a woman aged 40-49 years with acute or convalescent COVID-19. Both conserved end residues are part of each CDR3. D genes are given only for firm matches. A clone size is listed for some rows: how often the clone was seen (once, few, many), or a class if it is expanded.

>TRBD1|NA|TRBJ1-3|TRBV28
TGTGCCAGCAGTGTTCGACAGGGCTTCGCCTCTGGAAACACCATATATTTT
CASSVRQGFASGNTIYF
>NA|NA|TRBJ2-2|TRBV7-2
TGTGCCAGCAGCGCCCCTCGACTATCCAGGAACACCGGGGAGCTGTTTTTT
CASSAPRLSRNTGELFF
>TRBD1|NA|TRBJ2-5|TRBV14
TGTGCCAGCAGCCAAGCCTGGACAGGGCAGACCCAGTACTTC
CASSQAWTGQTQYF
>NA|NA|TRBJ1-5|TRBV2
TGTGCCAGCAGTGAAGCGAACAGGGCCAATCAGCCCCAGCATTTT
CASSEANRANQPQHF
>NA|NA|TRBJ1-5|TRBV2
TGTGCCAGCACCGAGGAAGGGGCCTCCCGACCCCAGCATTTT
CASTEEGASRPQHF
>TRBD2|NA|TRBJ2-3|TRBV30
TGTGCCTGGGACCCTAGCGGGGGGGCCGCAGATACGCAGTATTTT
CAWDPSGGAADTQYF
>NA|NA|TRBJ2-1|TRBV7-9
TGTGCCAGCAGCACCGGGACATCTGTCCGGGAGCAGTTCTTC
CASSTGTSVREQFF
>NA|NA|TRBJ2-7|TRBV21-1
TGTGCCAGCAGCAAAACGGGACAGGGTACCTACGAGCAGTACTTC
CASSKTGQGTYEQYF
>TRBD1|NA|TRBJ1-5|TRBV5-1
TGCGCCAGCAGCCCCGGGTGGGACAGGGGTACCAATCAGCCCCAGCATTTT
CASSPGWDRGTNQPQHF
>NA|few|TRBJ1-5|TRBV19
TGTGCCAGTAGTACATCTGGACTGACCAATCAGCCCCAGCATTTT
CASSTSGLTNQPQHF
>TRBD1|many|TRBJ1-4|TRBV7-9
TGTGCCAGCACCATTATAGGGACAGGGAGGAAAGAAGGGTTCGGAGAAAAACTGTTTTTT
CASTIIGTGRKEGFGEKLFF
>NA|NA|TRBJ2-4|TRBV27
TGTGCCAGCAGAGTAGGGCCGGGGGAAAACATTCAGTACTTC
CASRVGPGENIQYF
>TRBD1|NA|TRBJ2-4|TRBV2
TGTGCCAGCAGTGGGGGCAGGGGGCCGGACATTCAGTACTTC
CASSGGRGPDIQYF
>NA|NA|TRBJ1-1|TRBV6-4
TGTGCCAGCAGTGGGACAGCGAACACTGAAGCTTTCTTT
CASSGTANTEAFF
>NA|NA|TRBJ1-6|TRBV5-1
TGCGCCAGCAGCTTGGCCAGCGATTCACCCCTCCACTTT
CASSLASDSPLHF
>NA|NA|TRBJ2-5|TRBV29-1
TGCAGCGTTGACAGGGTGAGAGAGACCCAGTACTTC
CSVDRVRETQYF
>TRBD1|NA|TRBJ2-2|TRBV24-1
TGTGCCACCAGTGATTCGGGACAGGGGAACACCGGGGAGCTGTTTTTT
CATSDSGQGNTGELFF
>TRBD1|NA|TRBJ1-1|TRBV5-4
TGTGCCAGCAGCTACTTACCGGGACAGGTGGAGGGTCCGTTT
CASSYLPGQVEGPF
>NA|NA|TRBJ1-1|TRBV5-1
TGCGCCAGCAGCGTTTCGGGCAGGGGATGGAAGAACACTGAAGCTTTCTTT
CASSVSGRGWKNTEAFF
>NA|NA|TRBJ2-2|TRBV12-3/TRBV12-4
TGTGCCAGCAGTTTAGATGAGTCCGGGGAGCTGTTTTTT
CASSLDESGELFF
>TRBD2|NA|TRBJ2-3|TRBV7-8
TGTGCCAGCAGCTTAGGCGGGGCGGGAGTAACAGATACGCAGTATTTT
CASSLGGAGVTDTQYF
>TRBD2|NA|TRBJ2-7|TRBV7-2
TGTGCCAGCAGCGTGAGAGGACTAGCGAGCTCCTACGAGCAGTACTTC
CASSVRGLASSYEQYF
>NA|NA|TRBJ1-1|TRBV4-1
TGCGCCAGCAGCCCCCAGGGAGGGATGAACACTGAAGCTTTCTTT
CASSPQGGMNTEAFF
>TRBD1|few|TRBJ1-5|TRBV30
TGTGCCTGGGCAACCGGGACAGGGTTCAATCAGCCCCAGCATTTT
CAWATGTGFNQPQHF
>NA|NA|TRBJ2-2|TRBV7-3
TGTGCCAGCAGATACACCCGGGACACCGGGGAGCTGTTTTTT
CASRYTRDTGELFF
>NA|NA|TRBJ1-6|TRBV3-1/TRBV3-2
TGTGCCAGCAGCCGAACTTTTCAGGATTCACCCCTCCACTTT
CASSRTFQDSPLHF
>NA|few|TRBJ2-1|TRBV6-6
TGTGCCAGCGGATTACCTTGGGCCGGTACCTACAATGAGCAGTTCTTC
CASGLPWAGTYNEQFF